A selection of T cell receptor beta chains follows, all from one sample in a study. TCRdb fed the 5' RACE reads into MiXCR, producing one record per CDR3 protein. The table shows about 32,000 distinct CDR3 sequences, with around 27% occurring only once. Material for sequencing was tumor-infiltrating Tregs sorted from the breast tumor. The source of these receptors is a female donor with breast cancer. Both conserved end residues are part of each CDR3. The D gene is left open where the match is weak.

TRBV20-1	TRBJ2-7	TRBD1	CSARRDRGLYEQYF
TRBV6-5	TRBJ1-1	TRBD1	CASSGTWTGVEAFF
TRBV11-1	TRBJ2-7	NA	CASSSVAGYEQYF
TRBV3-1	TRBJ2-1	TRBD2	CASSQDRAGRDEQFF
TRBV10-3	TRBJ1-6	TRBD1	CAISAEGAVGSPLHF
TRBV25-1	TRBJ1-3	NA	CASSVVRRTGNTIYF
TRBV20-1	TRBJ1-1	TRBD1	CSANPLQGAGTEAFF
TRBV9	TRBJ1-1	TRBD1	CASSVGLPQDRGRPGSTEAFF
TRBV5-6	TRBJ1-1	NA	CASSLAGPWGNTEAFF
TRBV7-3	TRBJ1-1	NA	CASSLSGENTEAFF
TRBV7-2	TRBJ1-2	NA	CASSLARGANYGYTF
TRBV7-3	TRBJ1-1	NA	CASSTSAGLTEAFF
TRBV5-1	TRBJ1-1	NA	CGSSLSGVNTEAFF
TRBV20-1	TRBJ1-3	TRBD1	CSAETGAGGNTIYF
TRBV6-1	TRBJ1-3	NA	CASSERGRNTIYF
TRBV10-2	TRBJ1-5	TRBD1	CASTPGQGGNQPQHF
TRBV6-5	TRBJ2-5	NA	CASAWAMSGLETQYF
TRBV7-2	TRBJ2-7	NA	CASSPRSSYEQYF